The clone carrying this TCR beta chain was seen a few times. TCRdb used MiXCR to reprocess the RT-PCR reads, holding one entry per CDR3 protein. The data hold approximately 500,000 distinct CDR3 sequences, with 10% to 15% observed a single time. This CDR3 has 15 residues. Trimming removed 6 bases at V and 5 bases at J, with 20 bases between. Germline V gene sequence: CDR1 MNHEY, CDR2 SMNVEV (reference sequence). This entry comes from a study of response to subunit inactivated influenza vaccine. The sequencing used PBMCs from blood, collected roughly 46 days after vaccination. This rearrangement joins TRBV27 to TRBJ2-7, with D tentatively TRBD1 (6 bases). This receptor was obtained from a man aged 50 to 60 who received an inactivated influenza vaccine. The CDR3 DNA follows: TGTGCCAGCAGGTCAGGCAGGACAGAGGGGCACGAGCAGTACTTC. Translating it yields CASRSGRTEGHEQYF.